This T cell receptor beta chain was profiled in a study of blood T cell repertoires in COVID-19. The V gene end was trimmed by 6 bases and the J gene end by 3 bases; junction bases not matched to a gene: 6. This CDR3 spans 14 amino acids. Germline-derived CDR1 and CDR2 are MDHEN and SYDVKM. Only in-frame clones appear in the TCRdb table, and some are missing; sequencing was by immunoSEQ multiplex PCR. The table has roughly 25,000 clones, roughly 84% seen once. The sequencing sample was made of peripheral blood. The chain couples TRBV28 to TRBJ1-2, with 8 bases matching TRBD1. The sequence derives from a man aged 50 to 59 with active COVID-19. CDR3 DNA: TGTGCCAGCAGCCACGCGGGACAGGACTATGGCTACACCTTC. It codes for CASSHAGQDYGYTF.